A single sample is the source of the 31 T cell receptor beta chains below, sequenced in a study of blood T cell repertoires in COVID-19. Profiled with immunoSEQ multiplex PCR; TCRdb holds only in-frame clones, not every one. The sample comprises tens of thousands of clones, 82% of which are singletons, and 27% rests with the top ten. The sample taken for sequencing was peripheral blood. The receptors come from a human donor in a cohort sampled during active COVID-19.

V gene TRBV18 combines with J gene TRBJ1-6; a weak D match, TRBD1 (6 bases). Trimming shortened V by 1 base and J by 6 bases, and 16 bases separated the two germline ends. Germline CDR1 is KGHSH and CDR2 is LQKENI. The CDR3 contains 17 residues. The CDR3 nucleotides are TGTGCCAGCTCACCACTTCCTCAGGGGCTTAGTAATTCACCCCTCCACTTT. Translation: CASSPLPQGLSNSPLHF.

The CDR3 DNA reads as TGCGCCAGCAGTCAATCCAAGGGGGGAGGGGCCACTGAAGCTTTCTTT. Protein product: CASSQSKGGGATEAFF. V usage is TRBV23-1 and J usage is TRBJ1-1; D may be TRBD1 (6 bases). TRBV23-1 is an ORF; its function is uncertain. V shed 0 bases and J shed 4 bases, with 15 bases lying between them. CDR3 size: 16 residues.

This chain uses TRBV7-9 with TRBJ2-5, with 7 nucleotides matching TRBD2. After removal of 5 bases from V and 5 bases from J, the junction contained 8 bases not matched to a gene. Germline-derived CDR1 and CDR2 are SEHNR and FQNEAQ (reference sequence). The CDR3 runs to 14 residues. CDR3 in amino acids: CASSPTSAGETQYF. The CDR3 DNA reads TGTGCCAGCAGCCCAACTAGCGCCGGGGAGACCCAGTACTTC.

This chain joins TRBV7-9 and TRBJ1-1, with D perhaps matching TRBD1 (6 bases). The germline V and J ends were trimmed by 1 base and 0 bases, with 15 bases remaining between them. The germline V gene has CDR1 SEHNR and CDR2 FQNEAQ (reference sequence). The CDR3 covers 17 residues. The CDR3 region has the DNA TGTGCCAGCAGCTTAGGGGCAGGGGCTGGAATGAACACTGAAGCTTTCTTT. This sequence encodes CASSLGAGAGMNTEAFF. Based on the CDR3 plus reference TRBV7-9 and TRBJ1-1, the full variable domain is DTGVSQNPRHKITKRGQNVTFRCDPISEHNRLYWYRQTLGQGPEFLTYFQNEAQLEKSRLLSDRFSAERPKGSFSTLEIQRTEQGDSAMYLCASSLGAGAGMNTEAFFGQGTRLTVV.

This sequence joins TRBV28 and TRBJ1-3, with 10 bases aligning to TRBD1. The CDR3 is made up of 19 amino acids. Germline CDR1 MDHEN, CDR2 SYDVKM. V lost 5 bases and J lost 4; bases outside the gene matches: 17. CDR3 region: CASSLSGTGAPGRGNTIYF. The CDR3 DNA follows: TGTGCCAGCAGTCTATCCGGGACAGGGGCCCCTGGGAGAGGAAACACCATATATTTT.

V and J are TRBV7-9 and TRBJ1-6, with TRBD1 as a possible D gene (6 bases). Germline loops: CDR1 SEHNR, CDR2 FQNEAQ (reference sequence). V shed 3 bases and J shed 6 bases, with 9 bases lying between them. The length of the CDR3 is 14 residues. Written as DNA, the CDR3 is TGTGCCAGCAGCTTGGACAGCGCTAATTCACCCCTCCACTTT. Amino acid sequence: CASSLDSANSPLHF.

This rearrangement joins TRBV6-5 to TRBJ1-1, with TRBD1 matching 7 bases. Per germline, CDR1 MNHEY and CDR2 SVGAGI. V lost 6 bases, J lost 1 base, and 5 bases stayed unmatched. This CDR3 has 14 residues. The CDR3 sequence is CASSAGQANTEAFF. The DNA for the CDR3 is TGTGCCAGCAGCGCTGGACAGGCGAACACTGAAGCTTTCTTT.

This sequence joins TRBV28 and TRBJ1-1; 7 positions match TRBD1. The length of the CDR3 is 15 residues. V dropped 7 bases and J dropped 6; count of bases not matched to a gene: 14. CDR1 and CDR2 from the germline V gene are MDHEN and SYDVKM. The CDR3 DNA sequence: TGTGCCAGCACCCCCGGAGGGGGCGTTAGGGCTGAAGCTTTCTTT. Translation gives CASTPGGGVRAEAFF.

CDR3 loop: CASSLGHSGGWSGYTF. In nucleotides, the CDR3 is TGTGCCAGCAGCTTGGGGCATTCCGGGGGATGGAGTGGCTACACCTTC. The rearrangement links TRBV5-6 to TRBJ1-2; D is perhaps TRBD1 (5 bases). The germline gives CDR1 SGHDT, CDR2 YYEEEE. Trimming took off 0 bases at V and 7 bases at J, with 19 bases between the two ends. The CDR3 contains 16 residues.

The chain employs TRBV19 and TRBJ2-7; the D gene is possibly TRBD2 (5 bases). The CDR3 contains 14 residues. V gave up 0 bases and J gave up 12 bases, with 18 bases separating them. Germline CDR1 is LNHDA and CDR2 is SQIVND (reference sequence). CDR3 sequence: CASSIDWTYPSLYF. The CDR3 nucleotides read TGTGCCAGTAGTATAGATTGGACTTATCCGAGCTTGTACTTC.

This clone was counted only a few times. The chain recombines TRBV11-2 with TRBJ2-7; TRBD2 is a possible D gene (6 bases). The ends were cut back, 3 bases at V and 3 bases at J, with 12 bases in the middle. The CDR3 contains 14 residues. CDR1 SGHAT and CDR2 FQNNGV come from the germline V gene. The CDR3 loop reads CASSLEGLYYEQYF. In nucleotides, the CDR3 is TGTGCCAGCAGCTTGGAGGGGCTCTACTACGAGCAGTACTTC.

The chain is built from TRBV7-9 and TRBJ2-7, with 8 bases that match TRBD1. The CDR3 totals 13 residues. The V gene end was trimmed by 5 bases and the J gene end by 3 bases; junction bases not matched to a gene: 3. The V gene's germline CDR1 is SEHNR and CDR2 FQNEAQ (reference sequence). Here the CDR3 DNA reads TGTGCCAGCAGCATCGGACAGGGCTACGAGCAGTACTTC. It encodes CASSIGQGYEQYF.

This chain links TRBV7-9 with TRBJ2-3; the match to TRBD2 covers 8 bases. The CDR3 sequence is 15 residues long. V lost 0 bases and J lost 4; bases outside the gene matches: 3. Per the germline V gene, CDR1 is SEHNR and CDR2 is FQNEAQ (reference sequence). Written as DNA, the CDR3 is TGTGCCAGCAGCTTAGCGCCGGGGGGGGCAGATACGCAGTATTTT. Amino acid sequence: CASSLAPGGADTQYF.

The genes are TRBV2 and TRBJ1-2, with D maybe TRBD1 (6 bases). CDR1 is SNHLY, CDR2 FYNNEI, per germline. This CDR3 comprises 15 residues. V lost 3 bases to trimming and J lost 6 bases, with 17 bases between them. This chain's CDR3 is CASSDGGAHVDGYTF. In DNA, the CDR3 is TGTGCCAGCAGTGATGGGGGCGCCCATGTTGATGGCTACACCTTC.

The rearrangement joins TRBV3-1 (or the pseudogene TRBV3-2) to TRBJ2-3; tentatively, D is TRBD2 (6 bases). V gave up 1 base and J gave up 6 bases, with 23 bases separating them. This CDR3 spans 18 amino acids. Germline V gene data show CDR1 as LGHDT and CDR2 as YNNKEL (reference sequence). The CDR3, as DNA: TGTGCCAGCAGCCAAGGACGACCTAGCGACGCAGGACTCGATACGCAGTATTTT. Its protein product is CASSQGRPSDAGLDTQYF.

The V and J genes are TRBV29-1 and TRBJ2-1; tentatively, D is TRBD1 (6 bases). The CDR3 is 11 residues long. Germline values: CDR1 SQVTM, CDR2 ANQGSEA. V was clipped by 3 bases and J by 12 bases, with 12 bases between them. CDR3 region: CSVDKQGGQFF. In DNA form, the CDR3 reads TGCAGCGTTGACAAACAGGGCGGGCAGTTCTTC.

The DNA of the CDR3 is TGTGCCAGCCGCCCGGCCCCAGCGGAGACCCAGTACTTC. Translation gives CASRPAPAETQYF. This chain links TRBV12-3 or TRBV12-4 with TRBJ2-5; D not resolved. Trimming removed 8 bases from V and 5 bases from J, with 15 bases in between. CDR3 length equals 13 residues.

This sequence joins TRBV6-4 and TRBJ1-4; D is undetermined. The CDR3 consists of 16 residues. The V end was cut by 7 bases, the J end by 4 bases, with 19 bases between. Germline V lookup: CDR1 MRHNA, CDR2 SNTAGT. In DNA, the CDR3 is TGTGCCAGCACCCCCCGGCGGGTTAGTTGTAATGAAAAACTGTTTTTT. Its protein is CASTPRRVSCNEKLFF.

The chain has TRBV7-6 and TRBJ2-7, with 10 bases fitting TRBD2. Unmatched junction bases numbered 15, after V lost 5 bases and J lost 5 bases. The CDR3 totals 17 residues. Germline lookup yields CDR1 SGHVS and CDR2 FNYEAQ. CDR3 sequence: CASSPARASGGSHEQYF. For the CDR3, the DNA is TGTGCCAGCAGCCCCGCCCGGGCTAGCGGGGGAAGCCACGAGCAGTACTTC.

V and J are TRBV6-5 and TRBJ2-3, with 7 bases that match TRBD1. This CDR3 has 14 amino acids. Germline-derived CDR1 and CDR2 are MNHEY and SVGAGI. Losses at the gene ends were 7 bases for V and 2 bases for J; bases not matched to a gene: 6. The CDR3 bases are TGTGCCAGCACTCCGGGACAGTCCACAGATACGCAGTATTTT. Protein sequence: CASTPGQSTDTQYF.

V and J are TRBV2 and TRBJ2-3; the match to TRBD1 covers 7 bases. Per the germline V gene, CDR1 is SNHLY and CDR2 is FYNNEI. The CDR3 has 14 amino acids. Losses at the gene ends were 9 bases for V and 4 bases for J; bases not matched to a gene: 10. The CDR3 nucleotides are TGTGCCAGTTCCGTTGTCAGGGGGTCAGATACGCAGTATTTT. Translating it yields CASSVVRGSDTQYF.

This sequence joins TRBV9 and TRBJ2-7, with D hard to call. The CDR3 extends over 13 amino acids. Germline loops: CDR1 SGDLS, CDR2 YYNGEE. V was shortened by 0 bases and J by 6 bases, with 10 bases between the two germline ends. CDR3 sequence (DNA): TGTGCCAGCAGCGTAGCCGGCAGAGGCGAGCAGTACTTC. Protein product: CASSVAGRGEQYF.

Written as DNA, the CDR3 is TGTGCCAGCAGTAAAGGAGGGTATAGCAATCAGCCCCAGCATTTT. This gives the protein CASSKGGYSNQPQHF. The rearrangement joins TRBV3-1 (or the pseudogene TRBV3-2) to TRBJ1-5; D uncertain. The CDR3 runs 15 residues. Germline CDR1 and CDR2: LGHDT and YNNKEL (reference sequence). V was trimmed by 6 bases and J by 0 bases, leaving 12 bases between them.

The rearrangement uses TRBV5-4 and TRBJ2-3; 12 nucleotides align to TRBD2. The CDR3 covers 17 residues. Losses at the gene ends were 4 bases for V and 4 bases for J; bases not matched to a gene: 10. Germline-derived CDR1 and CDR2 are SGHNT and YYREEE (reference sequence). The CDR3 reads CASSKLAGGRRADTQYF. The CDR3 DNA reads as TGTGCCAGCAGCAAGCTAGCGGGGGGGCGTCGGGCAGATACGCAGTATTTT.

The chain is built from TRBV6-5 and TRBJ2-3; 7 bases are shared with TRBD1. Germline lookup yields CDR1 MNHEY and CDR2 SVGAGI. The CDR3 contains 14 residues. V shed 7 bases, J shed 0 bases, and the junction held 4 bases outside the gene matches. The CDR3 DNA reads TGTGCCAGCAAACAGGGGCCCAGCACAGATACGCAGTATTTT. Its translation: CASKQGPSTDTQYF.

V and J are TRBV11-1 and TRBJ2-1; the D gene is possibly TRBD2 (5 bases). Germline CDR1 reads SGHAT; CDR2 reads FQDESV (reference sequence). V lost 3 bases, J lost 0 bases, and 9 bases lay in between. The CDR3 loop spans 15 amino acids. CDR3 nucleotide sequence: TGTGCCAGCAGCTTGGACTGGGGCTCCTACAATGAGCAGTTCTTC. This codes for CASSLDWGSYNEQFF.

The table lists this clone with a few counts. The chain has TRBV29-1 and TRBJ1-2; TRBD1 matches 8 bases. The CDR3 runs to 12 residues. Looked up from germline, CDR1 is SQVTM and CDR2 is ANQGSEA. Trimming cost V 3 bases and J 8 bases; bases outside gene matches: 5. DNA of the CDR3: TGCAGCGTTGAGACCAGGGGGCCCGGCTACACCTTC. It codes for CSVETRGPGYTF.

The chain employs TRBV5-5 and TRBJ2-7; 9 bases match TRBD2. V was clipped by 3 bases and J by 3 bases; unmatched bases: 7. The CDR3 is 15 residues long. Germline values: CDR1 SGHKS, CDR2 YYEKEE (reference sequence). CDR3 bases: TGTGCCAGCAGCTCGACCGGGACTAGCCTCTACGAGCAGTACTTC. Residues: CASSSTGTSLYEQYF.

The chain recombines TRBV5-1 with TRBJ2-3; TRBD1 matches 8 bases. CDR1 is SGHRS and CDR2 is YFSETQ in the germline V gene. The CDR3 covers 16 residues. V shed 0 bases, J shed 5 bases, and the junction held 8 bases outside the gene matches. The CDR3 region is CASSLAPGQGGDTQYF. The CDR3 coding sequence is TGCGCCAGCAGCTTGGCCCCAGGACAGGGCGGAGATACGCAGTATTTT.

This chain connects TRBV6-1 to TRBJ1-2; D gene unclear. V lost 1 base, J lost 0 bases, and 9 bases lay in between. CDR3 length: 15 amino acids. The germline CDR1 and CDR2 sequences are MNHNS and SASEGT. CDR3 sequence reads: CASSEGFGTNYGYTF. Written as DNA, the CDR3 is TGTGCCAGCAGTGAAGGATTCGGGACTAACTATGGCTACACCTTC.

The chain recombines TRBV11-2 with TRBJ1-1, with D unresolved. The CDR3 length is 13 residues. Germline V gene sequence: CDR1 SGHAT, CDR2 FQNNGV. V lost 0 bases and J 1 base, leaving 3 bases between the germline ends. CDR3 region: CASSLDRNTEAFF. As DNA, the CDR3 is TGTGCCAGCAGCTTAGACAGGAACACTGAAGCTTTCTTT.